The 27 T cell receptor beta chains reported below all come from one sample, sequenced in a study of monozygotic twins with inflammatory bowel disease. TCRdb re-analyzed the 5' RACE reads; it lists each CDR3 protein once, without DNA. The repertoire table contains about 380,000 distinct CDR3 sequences. The sequencing input was blood. The receptors shown here come from a human donor with ulcerative colitis or Crohn's disease, or a healthy co-twin of an affected twin (not recorded which).

CDR3 amino acids: CASSSTHRGTPGTGELFF. The J gene is TRBJ2-2, the V gene TRBV7-8; the D call from TCRdb, TRBD1, cannot be confirmed without DNA. The germline V gene has CDR1 SGHVS and CDR2 FQNEAQ. The CDR3 runs 18 residues.

The rearrangement joins TRBV6-2 or TRBV6-3 to TRBJ2-7; no DNA is available, so the TRBD1 call from TCRdb remains unchecked. Germline-derived CDR1 and CDR2 are MNHEY and SVGEGT. This CDR3 region has 15 residues. CDR3 region: CASIATGTGAYEQYF.

This sequence joins TRBV3-1 and TRBJ1-2. The CDR3 is made up of 16 amino acids. Germline CDR1 and CDR2: LGHDT and YNNKEL (reference sequence). The CDR3 loop reads CASSQTPDGFNYGYTF.

This CDR3 reads CASSYKTGSNTEAFF. The rearrangement uses TRBV7-2 and TRBJ1-1; TCRdb picks TRBD1, but there is no DNA to check that call. This CDR3 region has 15 residues. The germline V gene encodes CDR1 SGHTA and CDR2 FQGNSA.

The V and J genes are TRBV12-3 or TRBV12-4 and TRBJ1-2; the D gene TCRdb calls, TRBD1, cannot be checked with no DNA. The CDR3 is 15 amino acids. The CDR3 region is CASSPQGGTVYGYTF.

The chain uses TRBV5-6 and TRBJ1-1; absent DNA, TCRdb's TRBD1 call cannot be checked. The CDR3 sequence is 12 residues long. Looked up from germline, CDR1 is SGHDT and CDR2 is YYEEEE. The CDR3 is CASSLGVRTAFF.

This chain joins TRBV7-6 and TRBJ2-3; TCRdb picks TRBD2, but there is no DNA to check that call. CDR1 and CDR2 (germline): SGHVS, FNYEAQ. CDR3 length equals 17 residues. This CDR3 is CASSLTPSGGVTDTQYF.

The chain employs TRBV4-3 and TRBJ2-1; absent DNA, TCRdb's TRBD1 call cannot be checked. Germline loops: CDR1 LGHNA, CDR2 YSLEER. The CDR3 spans 15 residues. CDR3 sequence: CASSQFNRGGDEQFF.

The chain recombines TRBV11-2 with TRBJ1-1. Germline V gene sequence: CDR1 SGHAT, CDR2 FQNNGV. CDR3 length: 14 residues. The CDR3 sequence is CASSLDYYSTEAFF.

J is TRBJ2-4 and V is TRBV6-2 or TRBV6-3; TCRdb's D call of TRBD2 is untestable without DNA. Germline V CDR1 and CDR2: MNHEY, SVGEGT. CDR3 length: 17 amino acids. The CDR3 reads CASSYSRVAGNKNIQYF.

The CDR3 here is CASSTRGRIEKETQYF. The chain couples TRBV27 to TRBJ2-5; TCRdb's assignment of TRBD1 cannot be checked, as there is no DNA. From germline, CDR1 is MNHEY and CDR2 SMNVEV (reference sequence). This CDR3 is built from 16 residues.

The rearrangement joins TRBV5-1 to TRBJ2-1; no DNA is available, so the TRBD2 call from TCRdb remains unchecked. The CDR3 is 17 residues long. CDR1 is SGHRS and CDR2 is YFSETQ in the germline V gene. The CDR3 reads CASSPGLAGGLYNEQFF.

V and J are TRBV7-3 and TRBJ2-3; absent DNA, TCRdb's TRBD1 call cannot be checked. The CDR3 is 14 amino acids. The germline V gene has CDR1 SGHTA and CDR2 FQGTGA. This chain's CDR3 is CASSSTGVTDTQYF.

The chain couples TRBV6-5 to TRBJ2-3; TCRdb calls TRBD2, which cannot be checked without DNA. In germline, CDR1 is MNHEY, CDR2 SVGAGI. This CDR3 is built from 13 residues. This CDR3 is CASSLGRRVTQYF.

V usage is TRBV7-9 and J usage is TRBJ1-1; TCRdb designates TRBD1, a call that cannot be tested without DNA. The CDR3 runs to 16 residues. Germline CDR1 SEHNR, CDR2 FQNEAQ (reference sequence). CDR3: CASSTRTGGENTEAFF.

The chain couples TRBV11-2 to TRBJ2-3; TCRdb's assignment of TRBD2 cannot be checked, as there is no DNA. Germline assignment: CDR1 SGHAT and CDR2 FQNNGV. The CDR3 has 16 residues. The CDR3 here is CASSLVRRGGPNTQYF.

This CDR3 is CASSQGEGLAGLEQFF. The chain has TRBV4-3 and TRBJ2-1; the D call from TCRdb, TRBD2, cannot be confirmed without DNA. The CDR3 is 16 residues long. CDR1 is LGHNA, CDR2 YSLEER, per germline.

The rearrangement uses TRBV29-1 and TRBJ2-5. CDR3 length equals 12 residues. Germline V gene sequence: CDR1 SQVTM, CDR2 ANQGSEA. This CDR3 reads CSVVDDKETQYF. Drawing the rest from reference TRBV29-1 and TRBJ2-5, the complete variable domain is SAVISQKPSRDICQRGTSLTIQCQVDSQVTMMFWYRQQPGQSLTLIATANQGSEATYESGFVIDKFPISRPNLTFSTLTVSNMSPEDSSIYLCSVVDDKETQYFGPGTRLLVL.

V gene TRBV7-9 combines with J gene TRBJ2-5. The V gene's germline CDR1 is SEHNR and CDR2 FQNEAQ (reference sequence). This CDR3 is built from 13 residues. The CDR3 protein is CPSSLAVQETQYF.

The rearrangement links TRBV12-3 or TRBV12-4 to TRBJ2-3; with no DNA, the TCRdb D assignment of TRBD1 cannot be verified. The CDR3 extends over 16 amino acids. CDR3 amino acids: CASSPLFGGASDTQYF.

CDR3 amino acids: CSVKDSGANVLTF. The genes are TRBV20-1 and TRBJ2-6. This CDR3 comprises 13 residues. Germline V gene lookup returns CDR1 DFQATT and CDR2 SNEGSKA (reference sequence).

This CDR3 reads CASEPGQGLVRNQPQHF. This chain joins TRBV7-3 and TRBJ1-5; TCRdb designates TRBD1, a call that cannot be tested without DNA. In germline, CDR1 is SGHTA, CDR2 FQGTGA. The CDR3 totals 17 residues.

V and J are TRBV29-1 and TRBJ2-1; TCRdb selects TRBD1, and the lack of DNA leaves this call unchecked. CDR3 size: 12 residues. Germline V gene data show CDR1 as SQVTM and CDR2 as ANQGSEA. CDR3 amino acids: CSAGTGWGEQFF.

V usage is TRBV20-1 and J usage is TRBJ2-1; TCRdb selects TRBD2, and the lack of DNA leaves this call unchecked. Germline-derived CDR1 and CDR2 are DFQATT and SNEGSKA (reference sequence). CDR3 length equals 16 residues. The CDR3: CSASDLGRGGLNEQFF.

The chain couples TRBV10-3 to TRBJ2-7. Per the germline V gene, CDR1 is ENHRY and CDR2 is SYGVKD. The CDR3 runs 14 residues. The CDR3: CAISESATVYEQYF.

The chain combines TRBV7-2 with TRBJ2-3. Looked up from germline, CDR1 is SGHTA and CDR2 is FQGNSA. This CDR3 region has 13 residues. The CDR3 loop reads CASSLRITDTQYF.

The chain couples TRBV11-2 to TRBJ1-2; as DNA is missing, the TRBD1 call by TCRdb cannot be tested. The CDR3 covers 14 residues. Germline assignment: CDR1 SGHAT and CDR2 FQNNGV. CDR3 sequence: CASSWRDRNYGYTF.